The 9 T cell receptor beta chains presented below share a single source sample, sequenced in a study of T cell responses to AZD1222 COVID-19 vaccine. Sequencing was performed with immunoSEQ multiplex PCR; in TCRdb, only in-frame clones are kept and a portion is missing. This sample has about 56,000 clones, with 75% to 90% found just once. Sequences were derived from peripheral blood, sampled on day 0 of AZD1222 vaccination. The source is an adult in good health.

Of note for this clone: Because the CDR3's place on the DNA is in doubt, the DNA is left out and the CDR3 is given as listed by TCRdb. The CDR3 loop is CASSKVGDGSSYNEQFF. The V gene is TRBV21-1, the J gene TRBJ2-1. TRBV21-1 is a known pseudogene. The CDR3 is made up of 17 amino acids, end residues included.

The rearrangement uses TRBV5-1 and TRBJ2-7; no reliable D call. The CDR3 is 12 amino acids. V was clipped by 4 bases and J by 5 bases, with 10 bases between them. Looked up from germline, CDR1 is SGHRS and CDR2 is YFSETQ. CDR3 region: CASSPTTNEQYF. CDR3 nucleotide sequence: TGCGCCAGCAGCCCAACGACCAACGAGCAGTACTTC.

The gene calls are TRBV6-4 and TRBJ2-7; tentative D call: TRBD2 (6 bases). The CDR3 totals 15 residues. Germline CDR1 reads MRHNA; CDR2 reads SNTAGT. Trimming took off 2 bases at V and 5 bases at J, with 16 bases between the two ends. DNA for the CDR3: TGTGCCAGCAGTGACGTAGCGGCAGTTGGTCACGAGCAGTACTTC. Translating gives CASSDVAAVGHEQYF.

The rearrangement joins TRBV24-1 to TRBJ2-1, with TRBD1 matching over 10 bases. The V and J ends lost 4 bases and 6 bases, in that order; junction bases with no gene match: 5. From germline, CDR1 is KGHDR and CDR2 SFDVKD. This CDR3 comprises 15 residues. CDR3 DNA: TGTGCCACCAGTGACCGACAGGGGGCGGGCAATGAGCAGTTCTTC. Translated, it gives CATSDRQGAGNEQFF.

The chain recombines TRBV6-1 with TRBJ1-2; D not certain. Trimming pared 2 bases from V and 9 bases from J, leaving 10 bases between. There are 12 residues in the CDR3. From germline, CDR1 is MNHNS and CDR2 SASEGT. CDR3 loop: CASSEPNARYTF. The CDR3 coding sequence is TGTGCCAGCAGTGAACCAAATGCCCGCTACACCTTC.

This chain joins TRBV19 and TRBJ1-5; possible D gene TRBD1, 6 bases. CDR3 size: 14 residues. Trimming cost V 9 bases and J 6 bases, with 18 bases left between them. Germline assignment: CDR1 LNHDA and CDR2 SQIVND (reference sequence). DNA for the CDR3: TGTGCCAGCCAACAGGGATCAGGCCTTCAGCCCCAGCATTTT. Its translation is CASQQGSGLQPQHF.

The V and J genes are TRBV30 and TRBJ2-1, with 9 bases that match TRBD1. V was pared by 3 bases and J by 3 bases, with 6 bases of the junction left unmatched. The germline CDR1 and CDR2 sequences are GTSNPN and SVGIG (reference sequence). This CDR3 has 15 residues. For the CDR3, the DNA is TGTGCCTGGAGGGGCGGGACAGGGAGCTACAATGAGCAGTTCTTC. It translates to CAWRGGTGSYNEQFF.

DNA of the CDR3: TGTGCCAGCAGCCAAGCGGGGGGTAGCGCAAACACTGAAGCTTTCTTT. It translates to CASSQAGGSANTEAFF. V and J are TRBV14 and TRBJ1-1; a weak D match, TRBD1 (5 bases). This CDR3 spans 16 amino acids. Per germline, CDR1 SGHDN and CDR2 FVKESK. V was trimmed by 1 base and J by 2 bases, leaving 14 bases between them.

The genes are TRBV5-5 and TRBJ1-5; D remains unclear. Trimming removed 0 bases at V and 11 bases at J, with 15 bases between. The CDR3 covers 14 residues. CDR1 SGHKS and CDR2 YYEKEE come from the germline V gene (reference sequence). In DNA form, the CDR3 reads TGTGCCAGCAGCTTGGCCAGCCAGGCGAAGACCCAGCATTTT. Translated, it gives CASSLASQAKTQHF.